This TCR beta chain was sequenced for a study of T-cell memory formation after mild COVID-19. At the level of the study: For the most part, TCR clusters were specific to one donor. Study-level results: Clones contracting over day 15 to 85 were CD4/CD8 balanced, with later expanders leaning CD4+. Some clones that responded were present in memory (sampled pre-infection), which suggests cross-reactive memory joined.

Of note for this clonotype: Its antigen is still unknown.

TCRdb re-called the 5' RACE reads with MiXCR, one entry per CDR3 protein. The sample consists of about 390,000 distinct CDR3 sequences, more than 15% of them appearing once. The CDR3 covers 18 residues. CDR1 and CDR2 from the germline V gene are SGHKS and YYEKEE (reference sequence). V dropped 3 bases and J dropped 0; count of bases not matched to a gene: 5. The receptor was isolated from a man aged 18 to 29 who had mild COVID-19 (a few samples of this study predate the infection). Cell type and time point are not known. This chain links TRBV5-5 with TRBJ2-5, with 16 positions matching TRBD2. Sequencing was performed on PBMCs or a T cell subset sorted from them (not recorded which). CDR3 amino acids: CASSSGTSGGEYQETQYF. CDR3 in DNA: TGTGCCAGCAGCTCTGGGACTAGCGGGGGGGAGTACCAAGAGACCCAGTACTTC.